This is a list of T cell receptor beta chains from one sample in a study of blood T cell repertoires in COVID-19. Measured with immunoSEQ multiplex PCR; TCRdb has only the in-frame clones, and not every one. The sample comprises roughly 300,000 clones, about 76% of which are singletons, and about 2.9% rests with the top ten. Sequenced material: peripheral blood. All receptors come from a woman aged 60 to 75 with active or convalescent COVID-19. The CDR3 runs from the conserved cysteine through the conserved F or W. The order of the fields is CDR3 protein, clone size, D gene, V gene, J gene. D genes are given only for firm matches. The listing skips clone size in some rows; elsewhere it reads once, few, many or a size class.

CDR3 protein: CAVLAGGLETQYF
clone size: .
D gene: TRBD2
V gene: TRBV30
J gene: TRBJ2-5

CDR3 protein: CASRPPRLSSHNEQFF
clone size: .
D gene: .
V gene: TRBV27
J gene: TRBJ2-1

CDR3 protein: CASSLRGIGGRGEQYF
clone size: .
D gene: .
V gene: TRBV7-2
J gene: TRBJ2-7

CDR3 protein: CASSPRGTSGYEQYF
clone size: few
D gene: TRBD2
V gene: TRBV18
J gene: TRBJ2-7

CDR3 protein: CASRRQGLDTEAFF
clone size: .
D gene: TRBD1
V gene: TRBV25-1
J gene: TRBJ1-1

CDR3 protein: CASSEISRGYGYTF
clone size: .
D gene: .
V gene: TRBV6-1
J gene: TRBJ1-2

CDR3 protein: CASGLAVWQGDSNQPQHF
clone size: .
D gene: .
V gene: TRBV12-5
J gene: TRBJ1-5

CDR3 protein: CATSDLLDQGAINQPQHF
clone size: .
D gene: TRBD1
V gene: TRBV24-1
J gene: TRBJ1-5

CDR3 protein: CASSPPWSGGGETQYF
clone size: .
D gene: TRBD2
V gene: TRBV18
J gene: TRBJ2-5

CDR3 protein: CASSRIADQETQYF
clone size: many
D gene: .
V gene: TRBV5-1
J gene: TRBJ2-5

CDR3 protein: CASSESYRGYEQYF
clone size: .
D gene: TRBD1
V gene: TRBV10-1
J gene: TRBJ2-7

CDR3 protein: CASRSQGDSPLHF
clone size: few
D gene: .
V gene: TRBV25-1
J gene: TRBJ1-6

CDR3 protein: CASSQEGAITDTQYF
clone size: few
D gene: .
V gene: TRBV4-3
J gene: TRBJ2-3

CDR3 protein: CSVGASRGTAPIGQFF
clone size: .
D gene: .
V gene: TRBV29-1
J gene: TRBJ2-1

CDR3 protein: CASSIDRGPYEQYF
clone size: .
D gene: TRBD1
V gene: TRBV19
J gene: TRBJ2-7

CDR3 protein: CSVVKQETQYF
clone size: .
D gene: .
V gene: TRBV29-1
J gene: TRBJ2-5

CDR3 protein: CASSDPRRARNYGYTF
clone size: .
D gene: .
V gene: TRBV6-1
J gene: TRBJ1-2

CDR3 protein: CASSLLGGGQGRIYGYTF
clone size: .
D gene: TRBD1
V gene: TRBV4-3
J gene: TRBJ1-2

CDR3 protein: CASKKGPEGYTF
clone size: .
D gene: .
V gene: TRBV12-3/TRBV12-4
J gene: TRBJ1-2

CDR3 protein: CASSPYDRGLGETQYF
clone size: .
D gene: TRBD1
V gene: TRBV6-2/TRBV6-3
J gene: TRBJ2-5

CDR3 protein: CASSLTQGAHEKLFF
clone size: .
D gene: TRBD1
V gene: TRBV7-9
J gene: TRBJ1-4

CDR3 protein: CASSWGGGNTGELFF
clone size: .
D gene: TRBD2
V gene: TRBV19
J gene: TRBJ2-2

CDR3 protein: CASSYLQGNTEAFF
clone size: .
D gene: .
V gene: TRBV6-5
J gene: TRBJ1-1

CDR3 protein: CATSHDGTTGELFF
clone size: .
D gene: .
V gene: TRBV24-1
J gene: TRBJ2-2

CDR3 protein: CASSVVPGTSGAPGELFF
clone size: .
D gene: TRBD2
V gene: TRBV9
J gene: TRBJ2-2

CDR3 protein: CASSPGGGRSGNTIYF
clone size: .
D gene: .
V gene: TRBV6-4
J gene: TRBJ1-3

CDR3 protein: CASSQDTRTDTQYF
clone size: .
D gene: .
V gene: TRBV4-2
J gene: TRBJ2-3

CDR3 protein: CASSLMGQGAQHF
clone size: .
D gene: .
V gene: TRBV12-3/TRBV12-4
J gene: TRBJ1-5

CDR3 protein: CASSIGTSGGYQETQYF
clone size: .
D gene: TRBD2
V gene: TRBV19
J gene: TRBJ2-5

CDR3 protein: CAWSVQAVPPQHF
clone size: .
D gene: .
V gene: TRBV30
J gene: TRBJ1-5

CDR3 protein: CASSPRTVYNEQFF
clone size: .
D gene: .
V gene: TRBV2
J gene: TRBJ2-1

CDR3 protein: CASSYGGGPAGELFF
clone size: .
D gene: .
V gene: TRBV6-5
J gene: TRBJ2-2

CDR3 protein: CAISGGGGSGTDTQYF
clone size: .
D gene: .
V gene: TRBV10-3
J gene: TRBJ2-3

CDR3 protein: CASSSGQVSYNEQFF
clone size: once
D gene: TRBD1
V gene: TRBV2
J gene: TRBJ2-1

CDR3 protein: CASSEWDRGLGETQYF
clone size: .
D gene: TRBD1
V gene: TRBV6-1
J gene: TRBJ2-5

CDR3 protein: CASSRAGSYNEQFF
clone size: .
D gene: .
V gene: TRBV4-1
J gene: TRBJ2-1

CDR3 protein: CASSSIGPGETQYF
clone size: .
D gene: .
V gene: TRBV5-1
J gene: TRBJ2-5

CDR3 protein: CASSYSGGNQPQHF
clone size: .
D gene: .
V gene: TRBV6-6
J gene: TRBJ1-5

CDR3 protein: CASSLDRPQETQYF
clone size: .
D gene: .
V gene: TRBV7-8
J gene: TRBJ2-5

CDR3 protein: CASSFGGAQETQYF
clone size: .
D gene: TRBD2
V gene: TRBV7-2
J gene: TRBJ2-5

CDR3 protein: CASGRYLEGASTDTQYF
clone size: .
D gene: TRBD1
V gene: TRBV12-5
J gene: TRBJ2-3

CDR3 protein: CASSQEIGGQSSEKLFF
clone size: once
D gene: .
V gene: TRBV3-1/TRBV3-2
J gene: TRBJ1-4

CDR3 protein: CASSPQETQYF
clone size: .
D gene: .
V gene: TRBV7-9
J gene: TRBJ2-5

CDR3 protein: CASSSTGAPGNTIYF
clone size: few
D gene: TRBD1
V gene: TRBV11-2
J gene: TRBJ1-3

CDR3 protein: CATSRGDRGANSPLHF
clone size: few
D gene: TRBD1
V gene: TRBV15
J gene: TRBJ1-6

CDR3 protein: CAWSVQMTGALGGSPLHF
clone size: many
D gene: .
V gene: TRBV30
J gene: TRBJ1-6